Listed below are T cell receptor beta chains from one sample, sequenced in a study of type 1 regulatory T cells. The antigens for these receptors are not known. Using its own MiXCR run on the reads, TCRdb lists one record per CDR3 protein. The sample shows 70,000 or so distinct CDR3 sequences, 20% to 25% of them seen only once. Sequenced material: cultured type 1 regulatory T (Tr1) cells, either the whole culture or a sorted fraction (not recorded which). These TCRs come from a human donor in good health. The CDR3 runs from the conserved cysteine through the conserved F or W. The order of the fields is D gene, clone size, J gene, V gene, CDR3 protein, CDR3 DNA. The D gene is left open where the match is weak. Not all rows give a size; the values are once, few, many and, for expanded clones, a class.

. few TRBJ1-1 TRBV5-1 CASSSQPGGVGTEAFF TGCGCCAGCAGCTCCCAACCGGGTGGGGTGGGGACTGAAGCTTTCTTT
. many TRBJ1-5 TRBV24-1 CATSEGARVQPQHF TGTGCCACCAGTGAGGGGGCGAGGGTCCAGCCCCAGCATTTT
TRBD2 . TRBJ2-1 TRBV4-3 CASSQEPSGTYNEQFF TGCGCCAGCAGCCAAGAGCCTAGCGGAACCTACAATGAGCAGTTCTTC
TRBD2 few TRBJ2-2 TRBV20-1 CSARGLADGTGELFF TGCAGTGCTAGAGGCCTAGCGGACGGCACCGGGGAGCTGTTTTTT
. . TRBJ2-5 TRBV5-1 CASSFTETQYF TGCGCCAGCAGCTTCACAGAGACCCAGTACTTC
. . TRBJ2-1 TRBV14 CASSSLGAAGNEQFF TGTGCCAGCAGCTCGCTAGGGGCAGCCGGGAATGAGCAGTTCTTC
. . TRBJ1-2 TRBV28 CASSPARGGRYGYTF TGTGCCAGCAGTCCGGCCCGGGGGGGAAGATATGGCTACACCTTC
. . TRBJ2-5 TRBV7-6 CASSLEQGAFKTQYF TGTGCCAGCAGCTTAGAACAGGGCGCGTTTAAGACCCAGTACTTC
TRBD2 . TRBJ2-3 TRBV10-3 CAISESRTRPLSTQYF TGTGCCATCAGTGAGTCGCGGACTAGACCTCTATCTACGCAGTATTTT
TRBD2 . TRBJ2-1 TRBV28 CASSASGRLGDEQFF TGTGCCAGCAGTGCCAGCGGGAGATTGGGCGATGAGCAGTTCTTC
. many TRBJ2-5 TRBV5-1 CASREGAQETQYF TGCGCCAGCAGGGAGGGGGCGCAGGAGACCCAGTACTTC
. . TRBJ1-3 TRBV12-3/TRBV12-4 CASTVTRDTIYF TGTGCCAGCACCGTAACCAGGGACACCATATATTTT
. many TRBJ1-1 TRBV12-3/TRBV12-4 CASSNLQGGTEAFF TGTGCCAGCAGTAATTTACAGGGAGGAACTGAAGCTTTCTTT
. few TRBJ2-1 TRBV7-8 CASSLPGGYNEQFF TGTGCCAGCAGCCTACCCGGCGGATACAATGAGCAGTTCTTC
. . TRBJ1-5 TRBV5-5 CASSPSPNQPQHF TGTGCCAGCAGCCCGAGTCCAAATCAGCCCCAGCATTTT
TRBD2 few TRBJ2-1 TRBV6-2/TRBV6-3 CASREAGRDEQFF TGTGCCAGCAGGGAAGCGGGAAGGGATGAGCAGTTCTTC
. . TRBJ1-1 TRBV5-1 CASSLGSGDTEAFF TGCGCCAGCAGCTTGGGCAGCGGGGACACTGAAGCTTTCTTT
TRBD1 few TRBJ1-2 TRBV20-1 CSGLDRDQNGYTF TGCAGTGGCCTGGACAGGGATCAAAATGGCTACACCTTC
. . TRBJ1-5 TRBV12-3/TRBV12-4 CASTKRLDADQPQHF TGTGCCAGCACTAAGAGGTTGGACGCTGATCAGCCCCAGCATTTT
. . TRBJ2-3 TRBV7-2 CASSLREEDTQYF TGTGCCAGCAGCTTAAGGGAAGAAGATACGCAGTATTTT
. few TRBJ2-1 TRBV20-1 CSARDYRGGSSKRGEQFF TGCAGTGCTAGAGATTATAGGGGGGGTAGTTCTAAAAGAGGTGAGCAGTTCTTC
TRBD2 . TRBJ2-1 TRBV20-1 CSASSGRTYNEQFF TGCAGTGCTTCTAGCGGGAGAACCTACAATGAGCAGTTCTTC
. . TRBJ2-7 TRBV3-1 CASRRTVGAYEQYF TGTGCCAGCCGAAGGACAGTCGGAGCCTACGAGCAGTACTTC
. few TRBJ1-3 TRBV18 CASSPLASNGNTIYF TGTGCCAGCTCACCATTAGCTTCAAATGGAAACACCATATATTTT
TRBD1 few TRBJ2-7 TRBV27 CASRTGTGYGQYF TGTGCCAGCCGGACCGGGACAGGATACGGGCAGTACTTC
. . TRBJ2-1 TRBV5-1 CASSFLSDNNEQFF TGCGCCAGCAGCTTTCTTTCGGACAACAATGAGCAGTTCTTC
. few TRBJ2-5 TRBV5-1 CASGGGLVQETQYF TGCGCCAGCGGAGGGGGCCTAGTTCAGGAGACCCAGTACTTC
. . TRBJ1-1 TRBV2 CASSEGPNTEAFF TGTGCCAGCAGTGAAGGGCCAAACACTGAAGCTTTCTTT
. . TRBJ1-1 TRBV19 CASRSRPADTEAFF TGTGCCAGTAGATCGCGTCCCGCAGATACTGAAGCTTTCTTT
. . TRBJ2-7 TRBV18 CASSPSREQYF TGTGCCAGCTCACCGAGTAGGGAGCAGTACTTC
. many TRBJ2-2 TRBV3-1 CASSPVSRVGTGELFF TGTGCCAGCAGCCCGGTCTCCAGGGTTGGCACCGGGGAGCTGTTTTTT
. few TRBJ1-3 TRBV5-1 CASSLVGQSTIYF TGCGCCAGCAGCTTGGTGGGCCAATCCACCATATATTTT
. . TRBJ1-2 TRBV7-2 CASSTYSLPHGYTF TGTGCCAGCAGCACCTACAGCCTTCCCCATGGCTACACCTTC
. few TRBJ1-6 TRBV6-5 CASSYSSYNSPLHF TGTGCCAGCAGTTACAGTTCCTATAATTCACCCCTCCACTTT
. many TRBJ2-1 TRBV20-1 CSAKPGLNNEQFF TGCAGTGCTAAACCTGGACTCAACAATGAGCAGTTCTTC
. few TRBJ2-5 TRBV18 CASSPLRQETQYF TGTGCCAGCTCACCACTCCGGCAAGAGACCCAGTACTTC
. . TRBJ2-3 TRBV29-1 CSAPRGTDTQYF TGCAGCGCCCCTCGGGGCACAGATACGCAGTATTTT
TRBD1 few TRBJ2-1 TRBV19 CASSTLGTGTTNEQFF TGTGCCAGTAGTACCCTCGGGACAGGGACTACAAATGAGCAGTTCTTC
TRBD2 few TRBJ2-7 TRBV7-9 CASGLAGEKQYF TGTGCCAGCGGACTAGCGGGAGAGAAGCAGTACTTC
. few TRBJ1-6 TRBV7-2 CASSSQYNSPLHF TGTGCCAGCAGCTCACAGTATAATTCACCCCTCCACTTT
. few TRBJ1-2 TRBV7-2 CASSPRGGNYGYTF TGTGCCAGCAGCCCCCGAGGCGGGAACTATGGCTACACCTTC
. . TRBJ2-1 TRBV20-1 CSAPGLSRSYNEQFF TGCAGTGCCCCAGGACTAAGTAGGTCCTACAATGAGCAGTTCTTC
. . TRBJ2-3 TRBV5-1 CASSPKGGRGTGTDTQYF TGCGCCAGCAGCCCCAAGGGGGGCAGGGGTACGGGCACAGATACGCAGTATTTT
. few TRBJ2-7 TRBV7-3 CASSRDGRDEQYF TGTGCCAGCAGCCGGGACGGTCGGGACGAGCAGTACTTC
. . TRBJ2-7 TRBV20-1 CSARGVTAYERYF TGCAGTGCTAGGGGGGTGACGGCCTACGAGCGGTACTTC
TRBD2 . TRBJ2-3 TRBV12-3/TRBV12-4 CASSGTSGISQYF TGTGCCAGCAGCGGGACTAGCGGGATCTCGCAGTATTTT
TRBD2 few TRBJ2-1 TRBV20-1 CRAERELIYNEQFF TGCAGGGCTGAGCGGGAGCTAATCTACAATGAGCAGTTCTTC
. . TRBJ2-7 TRBV14 CASSQGPEQYF TGTGCCAGCAGCCAAGGACCCGAGCAGTACTTC
. . TRBJ2-5 TRBV20-1 CSALGTSQETQYF TGCAGTGCTCTAGGAACGAGTCAAGAGACCCAGTACTTC
TRBD2 few TRBJ2-3 TRBV24-1 CATSDISGRFTDTQYF TGTGCCACCAGTGACATCAGCGGGAGATTCACAGATACGCAGTATTTT
. . TRBJ2-7 TRBV5-1 CASSLQVSYEQYF TGCGCCAGCAGCTTACAGGTTTCCTACGAGCAGTACTTC
TRBD2 . TRBJ2-1 TRBV5-1 CASSFATSGSVDEQFF TGCGCCAGCAGCTTCGCGACCAGCGGGAGTGTAGATGAGCAGTTCTTC
TRBD1 . TRBJ2-7 TRBV5-4 CASSRGQKSTTGEQYF TGTGCCAGCAGCCGGGGACAGAAGTCTACTACGGGAGAGCAGTACTTC
. few TRBJ2-3 TRBV5-1 CASSLKSTDTQYF TGCGCCAGCAGCTTGAAGAGCACAGATACGCAGTATTTT